This T cell receptor (beta chain) was sequenced during a study of response to subunit inactivated influenza vaccine. TCRdb re-derived calls from the RT-PCR reads in MiXCR, one entry per CDR3 protein. There are more than 400,000 distinct CDR3 sequences in the sample; 6.5% to 8% occur only once, and 10% to 15% lies in the top ten. General study results and limits: The study's authors posited that every seasonal influenza vaccination enlists few new T cells.

Germline V gene data show CDR1 as ENHRY and CDR2 as SYGVKD. The CDR3 loop spans 13 amino acids. This clonotype turned up a few times. Antigen unknown. One end of the junction does not line up with germline, which may come from a read error. The origin of this receptor is a man between 50 and 69 years old who received an inactivated influenza vaccine. The sequencing here drew on PBMCs from blood, taken about 23 months after vaccination. The rearrangement uses TRBV10-3 and TRBJ2-5, with TRBD1 identical over 7 bases. CDR3 nucleotide sequence: TGTGCCATCAATGAGGGGGCAGGTGAGACCCAGTACTTC. It yields the protein CAINEGAGETQYF.